This T cell receptor beta chain was sequenced for a study of cytomegalovirus exposure and HLA in healthy donors. PCR amplification relied on 60 Vbeta primers (plus 13 Jbeta primers). The table came from immunoSEQ multiplex PCR; TCRdb's copy has only in-frame clones and leaves some out. The profile shows 150,000 to 200,000 clones, about 69% of them singletons. This clone was counted between two and nine times. Its antigen is not identified. The V gene's germline CDR1 is SGHTA and CDR2 FQGNSA. This CDR3 comprises 15 residues. V was pared by 5 bases and J by 10 bases, with 11 bases of the junction left unmatched. Study-level points and caveats: Per published accounts, TCR beta sequences correctly predicted the HLA-A and HLA-B alleles of most subjects. Cytomegalovirus-associated status was assigned to 150 to 200 TCR beta chains.

The TCR comes from a human donor in good health. Sequencing used PBMCs. The V call is TRBV7-2, the J call TRBJ1-6, with 7 positions matching TRBD1. As DNA, the CDR3 is TGTGCCAGCAGCCCAGGGGGAAAGGTTAACTCACCCCTCCACTTT. Residues: CASSPGGKVNSPLHF.